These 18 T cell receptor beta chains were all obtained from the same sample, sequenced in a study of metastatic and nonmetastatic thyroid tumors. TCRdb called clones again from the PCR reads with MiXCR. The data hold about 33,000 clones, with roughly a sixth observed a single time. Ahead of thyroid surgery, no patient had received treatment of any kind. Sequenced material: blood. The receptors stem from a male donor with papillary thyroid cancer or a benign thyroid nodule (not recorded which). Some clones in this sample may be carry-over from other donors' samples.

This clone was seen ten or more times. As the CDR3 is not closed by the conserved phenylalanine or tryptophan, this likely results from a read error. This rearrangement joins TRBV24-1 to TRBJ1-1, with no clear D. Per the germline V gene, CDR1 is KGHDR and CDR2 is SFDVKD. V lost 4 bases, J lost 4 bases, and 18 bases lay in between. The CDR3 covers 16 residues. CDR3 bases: TGTGCCACCAGTGACCCGGGAGGCGGAAAGGGCACTGAAGCTTTCTCT. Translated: CATSDPGGGKGTEAFS.

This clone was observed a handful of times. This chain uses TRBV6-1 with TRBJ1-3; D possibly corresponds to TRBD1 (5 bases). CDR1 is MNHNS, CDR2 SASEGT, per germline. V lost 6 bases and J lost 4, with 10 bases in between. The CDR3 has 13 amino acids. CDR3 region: CASRGVAGNTIYF. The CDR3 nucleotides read TGTGCCAGCAGGGGGGTTGCAGGAAACACCATATATTTT.

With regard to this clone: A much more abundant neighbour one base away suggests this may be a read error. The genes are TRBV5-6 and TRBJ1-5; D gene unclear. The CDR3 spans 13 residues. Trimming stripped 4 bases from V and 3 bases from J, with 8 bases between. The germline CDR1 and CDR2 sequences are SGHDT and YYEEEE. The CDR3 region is CASSRIVNQPQHF. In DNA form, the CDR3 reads TGTGCCAGCAGCCGGATAGTCAATCAGCCCCAGCATTTT.

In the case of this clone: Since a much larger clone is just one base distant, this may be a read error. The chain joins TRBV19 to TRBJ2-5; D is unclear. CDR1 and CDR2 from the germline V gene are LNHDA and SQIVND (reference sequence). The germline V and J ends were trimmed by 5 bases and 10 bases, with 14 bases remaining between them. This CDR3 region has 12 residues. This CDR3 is CASSQSDWDQYF. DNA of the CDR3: TGTGCCAGTAGTCAGTCGGATTGGGACCAGTACTTC.

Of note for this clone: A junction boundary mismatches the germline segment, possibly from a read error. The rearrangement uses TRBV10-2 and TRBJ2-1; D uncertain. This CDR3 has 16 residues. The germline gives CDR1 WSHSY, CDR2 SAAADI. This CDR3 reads CASDPKVIISYNEQLF. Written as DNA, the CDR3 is TGCGCCAGCGACCCTAAGGTCATTATCTCCTACAATGAGCAGCTCTTC.

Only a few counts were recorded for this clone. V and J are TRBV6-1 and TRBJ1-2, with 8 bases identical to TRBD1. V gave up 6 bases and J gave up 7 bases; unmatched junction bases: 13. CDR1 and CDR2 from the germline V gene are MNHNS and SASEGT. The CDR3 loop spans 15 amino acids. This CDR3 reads CASSLAGQGDAGYTF. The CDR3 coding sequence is TGTGCCAGCAGCCTAGCCGGACAGGGTGATGCTGGCTACACCTTC.

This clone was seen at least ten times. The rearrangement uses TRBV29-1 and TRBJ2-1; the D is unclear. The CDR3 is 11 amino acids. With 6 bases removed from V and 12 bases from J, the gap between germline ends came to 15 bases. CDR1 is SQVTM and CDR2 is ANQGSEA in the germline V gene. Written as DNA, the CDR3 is TGCAGCGTGGAATGGGGTTTGTGGCAGTTCTTC. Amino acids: CSVEWGLWQFF.

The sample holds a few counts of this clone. CDR3 loop: CASSPGFAGELFF. CDR3 coding DNA: TGTGCCAGCAGTCCGGGTTTCGCAGGGGAGCTGTTTTTT. The chain has TRBV12-3 or TRBV12-4 and TRBJ2-2; D is unresolved. Deletions cut 5 bases from V and 8 bases from J, with 12 bases between. CDR3 length: 13 residues.

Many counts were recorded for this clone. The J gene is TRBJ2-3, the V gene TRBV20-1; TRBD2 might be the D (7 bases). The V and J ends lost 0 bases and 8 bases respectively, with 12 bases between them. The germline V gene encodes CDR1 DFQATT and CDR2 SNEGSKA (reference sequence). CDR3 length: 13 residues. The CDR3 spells CSARDPAGATQYF. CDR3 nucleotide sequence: TGCAGTGCTAGAGATCCTGCGGGGGCTACGCAGTATTTT.

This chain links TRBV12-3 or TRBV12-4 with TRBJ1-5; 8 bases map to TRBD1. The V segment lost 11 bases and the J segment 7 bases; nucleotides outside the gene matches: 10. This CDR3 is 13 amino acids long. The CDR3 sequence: CADIRDRPQPQHF. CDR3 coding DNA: TGTGCCGACATTCGGGACAGGCCCCAGCCCCAGCATTTT.

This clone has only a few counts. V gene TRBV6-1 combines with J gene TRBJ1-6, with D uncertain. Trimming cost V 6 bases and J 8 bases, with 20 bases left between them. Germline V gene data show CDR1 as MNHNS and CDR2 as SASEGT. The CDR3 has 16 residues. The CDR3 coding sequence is TGTGCCAGCAGCAATCGACCCATCTGGGAGGATTCACCCCTCCACTTT. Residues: CASSNRPIWEDSPLHF.

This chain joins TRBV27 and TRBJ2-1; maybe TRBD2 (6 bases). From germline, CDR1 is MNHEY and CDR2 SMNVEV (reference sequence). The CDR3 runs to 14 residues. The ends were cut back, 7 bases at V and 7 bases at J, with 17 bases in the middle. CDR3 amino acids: CASKPGVVSNEQFF. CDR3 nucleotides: TGTGCCAGCAAGCCGGGAGTAGTCAGTAATGAGCAGTTCTTC.

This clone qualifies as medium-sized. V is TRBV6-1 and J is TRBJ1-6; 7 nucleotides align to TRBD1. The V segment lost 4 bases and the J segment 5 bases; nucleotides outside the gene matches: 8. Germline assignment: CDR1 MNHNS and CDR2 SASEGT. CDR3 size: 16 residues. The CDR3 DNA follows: TGTGCCAGCAGTGCAAAAACAGGGGTGAATAATTCACCCCTCCACTTT. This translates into CASSAKTGVNNSPLHF.

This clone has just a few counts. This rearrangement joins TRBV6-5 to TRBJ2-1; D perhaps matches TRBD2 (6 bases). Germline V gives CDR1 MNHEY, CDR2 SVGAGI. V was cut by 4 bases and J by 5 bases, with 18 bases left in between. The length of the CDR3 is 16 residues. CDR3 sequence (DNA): TGTGCCAGCAGTTTGACGACTAGTGTAGGAGACAATGAGCAGTTCTTC. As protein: CASSLTTSVGDNEQFF.

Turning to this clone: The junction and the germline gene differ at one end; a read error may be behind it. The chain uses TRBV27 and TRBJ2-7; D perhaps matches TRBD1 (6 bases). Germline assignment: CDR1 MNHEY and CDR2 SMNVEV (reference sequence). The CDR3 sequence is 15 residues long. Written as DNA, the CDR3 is TGTGCCGGCAGGCACGACCGTACAGGGACCTACGAGCAGTACTTC. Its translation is CAGRHDRTGTYEQYF.

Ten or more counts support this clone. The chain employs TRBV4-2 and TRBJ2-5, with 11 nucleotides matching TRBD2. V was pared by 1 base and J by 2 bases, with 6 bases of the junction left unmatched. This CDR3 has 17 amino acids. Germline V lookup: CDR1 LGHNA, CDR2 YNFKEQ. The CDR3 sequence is CASSQGLAGGVQETQYF. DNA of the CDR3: TGTGCCAGCAGCCAAGGTCTAGCGGGGGGTGTACAAGAGACCCAGTACTTC.

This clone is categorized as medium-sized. CDR3 sequence: CASKGWVIGTVSYTF. The CDR3 nucleotides read TGTGCCAGCAAAGGATGGGTGATAGGGACAGTGAGCTACACCTTC. This chain joins TRBV6-1 and TRBJ1-2, with TRBD1 identical over 7 bases. The CDR3 runs 15 residues. Germline loops: CDR1 MNHNS, CDR2 SASEGT. V lost 7 bases, J lost 9 bases, and 17 bases stayed unmatched.

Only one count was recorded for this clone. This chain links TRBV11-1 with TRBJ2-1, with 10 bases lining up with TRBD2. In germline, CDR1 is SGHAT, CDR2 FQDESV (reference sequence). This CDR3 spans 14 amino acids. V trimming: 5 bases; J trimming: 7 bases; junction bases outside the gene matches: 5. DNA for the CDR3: TGTGCCAGCAGCCCCGGACTAGCGGCTAATGAGCAGTTCTTC. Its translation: CASSPGLAANEQFF.